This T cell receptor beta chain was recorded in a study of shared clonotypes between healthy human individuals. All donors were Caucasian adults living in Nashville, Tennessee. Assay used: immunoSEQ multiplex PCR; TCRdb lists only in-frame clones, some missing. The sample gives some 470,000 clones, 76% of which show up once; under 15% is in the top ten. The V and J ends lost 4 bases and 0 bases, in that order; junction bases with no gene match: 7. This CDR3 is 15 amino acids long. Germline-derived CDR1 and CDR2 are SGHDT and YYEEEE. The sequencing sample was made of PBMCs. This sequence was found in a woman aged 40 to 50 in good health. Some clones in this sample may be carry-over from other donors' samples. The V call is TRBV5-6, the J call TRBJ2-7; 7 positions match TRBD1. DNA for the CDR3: TGTGCCAGCAGCAGTCAGGACAGGAACTCCTACGAGCAGTACTTC. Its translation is CASSSQDRNSYEQYF.